These T cell receptor beta chains were read from a single sample in a study of blood T cell repertoires in COVID-19. The method was immunoSEQ multiplex PCR; TCRdb's version includes in-frame clones alone and lacks a portion of them. The data contain 250,000 or so clones, 86% of them singletons. Material: peripheral blood. These receptors were collected from a man in his forties with active or convalescent COVID-19. Each CDR3 is given with its conserved first and last residue. The order of the fields is V gene, D gene, clone size, J gene, CDR3 DNA, CDR3 protein. D genes are given only for firm matches. The listing skips clone size in some rows; elsewhere it reads once, few, many or a size class.

TRBV28	TRBD1	-	TRBJ2-4	TGTGCCAGCACCAATACGCCAGGGGACAGGGGGGCAGGCATTCAGTACTTC	CASTNTPGDRGAGIQYF
TRBV5-4	TRBD1	-	TRBJ1-2	TGTGCCAGCAGCTTCATCCTGGACAGGGGATATGGCTACACCTTC	CASSFILDRGYGYTF
TRBV5-1	-	few	TRBJ1-6	TGCGCCAGCAGCCCCGGAGGTGGGAATTCACCCCTCCACTTT	CASSPGGGNSPLHF
TRBV7-9	TRBD1	-	TRBJ2-7	TGTGCCAGCAGCGACTGGGACAGACCCTACGAGCAGTACTTC	CASSDWDRPYEQYF
TRBV6-5	-	-	TRBJ1-1	TGTGCCAGCAGTCGCGATCAGGGATTCTTT	CASSRDQGFF
TRBV5-1	-	once	TRBJ2-7	TGCGCCAGCAGGGACGAGACAGGTCTCGTCGAGCAGTACTTC	CASRDETGLVEQYF
TRBV3-1/TRBV3-2	-	-	TRBJ2-7	TGTGCCAGCAGCCGGGCGCGTGACAACTACGAGCAGTACTTC	CASSRARDNYEQYF
TRBV30	-	-	TRBJ1-1	TGTGCCTGGGCCTCTGGGGCAGCCTCGAACACTGAAGCTTTCTTT	CAWASGAASNTEAFF
TRBV5-5	-	-	TRBJ1-1	TGTGCCAGCAGCTTGGTCCCAGGGGTTAACGCTGAAGCTTTCTTT	CASSLVPGVNAEAFF
TRBV19	-	-	TRBJ1-1	TGTGCGAGCGGCCTATTAGAGGTCACTGAAGCTTTCTTT	CASGLLEVTEAFF
TRBV10-2	TRBD1	-	TRBJ2-3	TGCGCCAGCCTACCACGGGACAGGGGGCCCACAGATACGCAGTATTTT	CASLPRDRGPTDTQYF
TRBV20-1	-	-	TRBJ2-3	TGCAGTGCTAGTAGGGGCGGGGCGGGCACAGATACGCAGTATTTT	CSASRGGAGTDTQYF
TRBV11-3	-	-	TRBJ2-3	TGTGCCAGCAGCCTCGACAGGGATACGCAGTATTTT	CASSLDRDTQYF
TRBV5-8	TRBD2	-	TRBJ2-3	TGTGCCAGCAGCCCCGCGGGACTAGCAACAGATACGCAGTATTTT	CASSPAGLATDTQYF
TRBV29-1	-	-	TRBJ2-3	TGCAGCGTTGATGAGGCAGTGACAGATACGCAGTATTTT	CSVDEAVTDTQYF
TRBV11-3	-	-	TRBJ1-2	TGTGCCAGCAGCTTAAGTAGGGGTTCCCGCTATGGCTACACCTTC	CASSLSRGSRYGYTF
TRBV24-1	-	few	TRBJ1-1	TGTGCCACCTTCCTCCCCACAGGGACGCTTAACACTGAAGCTTTCTTT	CATFLPTGTLNTEAFF
TRBV12-1	-	once	TRBJ1-5	TGTGCCAGCAGCACGGACAGGCGGGGTCAGCCCCAGCATTTT	CASSTDRRGQPQHF
TRBV21-1	-	-	TRBJ2-6	TGCCTTTGGAGCGCCTCCCTTTTGTCCGGGGCCAACGTCCTGACTTTC	CLWSASLLSGANVLTF
TRBV3-1/TRBV3-2	-	-	TRBJ2-6	TGTGCCAGCCTCGACAAGGCTGGGGCCAACGTCCTGACTTTC	CASLDKAGANVLTF
TRBV3-1/TRBV3-2	-	once	TRBJ1-2	TGTGCCAGCAGCCAAGATGGTCAGGGTAGCTATGGCTACACCTTC	CASSQDGQGSYGYTF
TRBV4-1	-	-	TRBJ1-5	TGCGCCAGCAGCCAAGTGGTGGCTCAGCCCCAGCATTTT	CASSQVVAQPQHF
TRBV5-5	-	-	TRBJ1-1	TGTGCCAGCAGGGAATGGGGGGGCACTGAAGCTTTCTTT	CASREWGGTEAFF
TRBV30	-	-	TRBJ1-2	TGTGCCTGCGCCTCCAGTGGCTATGGCTACACCTTC	CACASSGYGYTF
TRBV18	-	-	TRBJ2-2	TGTGCCAGCTCACCGCCGACAGCCACCGGGGAGCTGTTTTTT	CASSPPTATGELFF
TRBV28	-	-	TRBJ1-2	TGTGCCAGCACCCCCGGCACAGCTAACTATGGCTACACCTTC	CASTPGTANYGYTF
TRBV11-2	TRBD1	-	TRBJ1-1	TGTGCCAGCAGCCATGGACAGGGATCCCTCAACACTGAAGCTTTCTTT	CASSHGQGSLNTEAFF
TRBV19	TRBD2	-	TRBJ2-2	TGTGCCAGTAGTATTAGCGGGATGCCCACCGGGGAGCTGTTTTTT	CASSISGMPTGELFF
TRBV19	-	-	TRBJ2-3	TGTGCCAGTATTATGGGGGGATGGACAGATACGCAGTATTTT	CASIMGGWTDTQYF
TRBV5-1	-	few	TRBJ2-1	TGCGCCAGCAGCTTGGGAGGTAGCTCCTACAATGAGCAGTTCTTC	CASSLGGSSYNEQFF
TRBV6-5	-	-	TRBJ1-4	TGTGCCAGCAGTTCCCTTAATGAAAAACTGTTTTTT	CASSSLNEKLFF
TRBV19	-	-	TRBJ2-5	TGTGCCAGTAGTTCCTACAATACAGGCCGTCAAGAGACCCAGTACTTC	CASSSYNTGRQETQYF
TRBV3-1/TRBV3-2	-	-	TRBJ1-4	TGTGCCAGCAGCCAAGTTGTAGGGGTTAATGAAAAACTGTTTTTT	CASSQVVGVNEKLFF
TRBV11-3	TRBD1	-	TRBJ2-3	TGTGCCAGCAGCCCCGGGACAGGGGTTACCACAGATACGCAGTATTTT	CASSPGTGVTTDTQYF